These T cell receptor beta chains were read from a single sample in a study of tumor and adjacent non-tumor tissue in lung cancer. Each CDR3 protein is one row after TCRdb ran MiXCR on the multiplex PCR reads. Altogether 85,000 or so distinct CDR3 sequences are present, 75% to 85% being singletons, with the ten largest covering about a fifth. The sample consisted of distant non-tumor lung tissue. The receptors were gathered from a woman aged 50 to 60 with non-small cell lung cancer. Both conserved end residues are part of each CDR3.

TRBV20-1	CGARDLPGRQGNQPQHF
TRBV5-6	CANSLSSAVEHFF
TRBV6-1	CVSRGRAEVGGYTF
TRBV6-1	CASCEANGNTEAFF
TRBV5-8	CASSLVETRYF
TRBV28	CASNYRNNEQYF
TRBV5-1	CASSLGTGSFEAFF
TRBV10-1	CASSIGAFGELFF
TRBV11-2	CDSSLESRTGKLFF
TRBV11-2	CASSLGRDAGELFF
TRBV28	CAISQGALREQYF
TRBV6-6	CASSYMASTLATNEKLFF
TRBV20-1	CSARMAGVPNEQFF
TRBV12-3/TRBV12-4	CASSPGGGNYGYTF
TRBV11-2	CASSFDNTGELVF
TRBV6-1	CASSGVSEAQPQLF
TRBV29-1	CSVAGIGGANTGELFF
TRBV4-1	CASSQVPRSSQPQHF
TRBV10-2	CASIIQGVGYIF
TRBV11-1	CASSSRETSYEQYF
TRBV6-6	CASNGGLGTEAFF
TRBV11-2	CASTLNPGPYSPLHF
TRBV18	CASSPDTNYGYTF
TRBV6-5	CASSPRVGQPQHF
TRBV24-1	CATSDFGVGGGANVLTF
TRBV11-2	CASSLNTGAFF
TRBV5-5	CANSLNVGSPDSHLHF
TRBV11-3	CASSQGVSGSTDTQYF
TRBV6-6	CASSSPTGGITEAFF
TRBV12-3/TRBV12-4	CASNRRGETQYF
TRBV11-1	CARYTGGANVLTF
TRBV28	CVSSSLAGETDTQYF
TRBV29-1	CSVEDIEAFF
TRBV20-1	CSARDMASTYTQYF
TRBV11-2	CASSTATGRSYEQYF
TRBV12-3/TRBV12-4	CASRPGEGYEQYF
TRBV5-1	CATSGQSADTQYF
TRBV6-4	CASSTGTTSGELFF
TRBV7-9	CTSSLGQQDTEKLFF
TRBV12-3/TRBV12-4	CASSFMGLDLSKQYF
TRBV2	CASTPHGYNEQFF
TRBV4-2	CTRSQKAGDPYNEQFF
TRBV28	CASSPIGGEAENYDYTF
TRBV4-2	CASSETGLLDEQYF
TRBV14	CASSQGEGPHRGYTF
TRBV6-1	CVSSGLSEAQPQHF
TRBV4-2	CASNQGGPEQYF
TRBV12-3/TRBV12-4	CVSSPFSGGYQSQHF
TRBV4-2	CTISQDLTSYQPQHF
TRBV28	CASSLNSGVTYEQYF
TRBV20-1	CSARGAGSAPYEQYF
TRBV12-3/TRBV12-4	CTSGFNEQFF
TRBV4-1	CASSQDLASGSTYNEQFF
TRBV21-1	CALQYDGGAGELFF
TRBV28	CASNSPAGIPHNEQFF
TRBV5-1	CASIFLTGRHEQYF
TRBV5-6	CTSSLDPEQGRTRELFF